This TCR beta chain stems from a study of blood T cells in healthy people across ages. Germline V gene data show CDR1 as MDHEN and CDR2 as SYDVKM. V was shortened by 5 bases and J by 3 bases, with 13 bases between the two germline ends. This CDR3 spans 15 amino acids. PCR was performed a second time for about 6 to 12 cycles using a sample-barcoded 5' primer and a J-beta primer mix. TCRdb re-analysed the 5' RACE reads in MiXCR, keeping a single row per CDR3 protein. The data contain some 760,000 distinct CDR3 sequences, around 25% of them singletons. These data were also reused for a study on T cells of mothers and their children. As that study records: The output of TCR recombination is shaped by thymic selection similarly in related and unrelated pairs. Persisting microchimeric T cell clones went undetected.

The source is a boy younger than 18 in good health. This chain uses TRBV28 with TRBJ1-4, with D possibly being TRBD1 (6 bases). Sequencing input: blood. The CDR3 coding sequence is TGTGCCAGCAGTACAACAGGGTTGGCTAATGAAAAACTGTTTTTT. Its translation is CASSTTGLANEKLFF.